Shown below are 10 T cell receptor beta chains from a single sample sequenced in a study of regulatory T cells in long-lasting Graves disease (dated by TCRdb to the early 2020s). Read against the paper, the sample's time point label means: newly diagnosed GD, antithyroid drugs for less than 3 months. For both TCR sequencing and RNA sequencing, RNA was extracted from PBMCs in TRIzol. The protocol used for the library was multiplex PCR. These reads were obtained on an Illumina HiSeq 4000. TCR beta libraries were built with iRepertoire HTBI primers and Arm-PCR amplification of CDR3 regions. TCRdb redid the processing of the public reads, applying fastp at Q25 and MiXCR, and retained in-frame beta chains. Merged by CDR3 protein, the rows form single entries marked with the most common genes and DNA. The sample includes approximately 310,000 distinct CDR3 sequences, with roughly 18% observed a single time. About 40% of the sample comes from the top ten.

Sequencing was performed on peripheral blood mononuclear cells (PBMCs), taken at new diagnosis, from a patient treated with antithyroid drugs. The receptor source for this set is a female donor with Graves disease.

This clonotype has more than one count but fewer than ten. The chain couples TRBV6-2 or TRBV6-3 to TRBJ2-7, with D unclear. V was cut by 6 bases and J by 6 bases, with 15 bases left in between. CDR1 is MNHEY and CDR2 is SVGEGT in the germline V gene. This CDR3 comprises 13 residues. Written as DNA, the CDR3 is TGTGCCAGCAGCCAAAATATTAACCCCGAGCAGTACTTC. It yields the protein CASSQNINPEQYF.

In the case of this clonotype: A much bigger clone sits one base away, suggesting this may be a read error. The chain is built from TRBV12-3 or TRBV12-4 and TRBJ2-7, with D perhaps matching TRBD2 (7 bases). This CDR3 region has 15 residues. The V gene lost 6 bases and the J gene lost 7 bases, with 22 bases spanning the gap. CDR3 nucleotide sequence: TGTGCCAGCAGCCGGGGGGCGGGAGAGTCCGGGGAGCAGTACTTC. It is translated as CASSRGAGESGEQYF.

This clonotype occurred many times. The rearrangement joins TRBV28 to TRBJ2-7; TRBD1 matches 11 bases. The germline V gene encodes CDR1 MDHEN and CDR2 SYDVKM. Trimming at V came to 3 bases and at J to 2 bases, leaving 6 bases not matched to a gene. The CDR3 spans 16 residues. CDR3 amino acids: CASSLGGTGGAYEQYF. CDR3 nucleotides: TGTGCCAGCAGTTTGGGAGGGACAGGGGGGGCCTACGAGCAGTACTTC.

The CDR3 is CASSLTPPPLDEQYF. The CDR3 DNA sequence: TGCGCCAGCAGCTTGACTCCACCCCCCTTGGACGAGCAGTACTTC. The chain links TRBV5-1 to TRBJ2-7; no reliable D call. Trimming pared 1 base from V and 5 bases from J, leaving 16 bases between. This CDR3 spans 15 amino acids. CDR1 is SGHRS, CDR2 YFSETQ, per germline.

This chain joins TRBV6-5 and TRBJ2-1, with D possibly TRBD1 on 6 matching bases. This CDR3 spans 13 amino acids. Germline loops: CDR1 MNHEY, CDR2 SVGAGI. Trimming took 2 bases from V and 8 from J, leaving 10 bases between them. The CDR3 reads CASSYPRTDEQFF. In DNA form, the CDR3 reads TGTGCCAGCAGTTACCCCAGGACAGATGAGCAGTTCTTC.

Regarding this clonotype: One base away lies a much larger clone, so this may be a sequencing read error. The chain joins TRBV24-1 to TRBJ2-1, with a weak D call TRBD2 (5 bases). The CDR3 runs 16 residues. Germline loops: CDR1 KGHDR, CDR2 SFDVKD. CDR3 in amino acids: CATSDPSGADYNGQFF. The CDR3 nucleotides read TGTGCCACCAGTGATCCCAGCGGAGCTGATTACAATGGGCAGTTCTTC.

This clonotype came up a few times. The chain joins TRBV9 to TRBJ2-1; unclear D gene. Trimming left V 3 bases short and J 2 bases short, with 6 bases between. The CDR3 loop spans 13 amino acids. Germline CDR1 is SGDLS and CDR2 is YYNGEE. This CDR3 reads CASSDKTYNEQFF. The CDR3 DNA follows: TGTGCCAGCAGCGATAAGACCTACAATGAGCAGTTCTTC.

The chain employs TRBV12-3 or TRBV12-4 and TRBJ2-3; 9 bases match TRBD1. This CDR3 region has 16 residues. J was trimmed by 7 bases and V by 3 bases; bases with no gene match: 11. The CDR3 coding sequence is TGTGCCAGCAGTTTCTTAACAGGGGGCGACTCACATACGCAGTATTTT. Protein product: CASSFLTGGDSHTQYF.

In its sample, this clonotype was seen a few times. The rearrangement joins TRBV15 to TRBJ2-1; the D gene is possibly TRBD1 (6 bases). Germline V gene sequence: CDR1 LNHNV, CDR2 YYDKDF (reference sequence). The CDR3 is 17 amino acids. V was clipped by 0 bases and J by 4 bases, with 16 bases between them. The CDR3 here is CATSRDLGGRRYNEQFF. The CDR3 bases are TGTGCCACCAGCAGAGATCTAGGGGGACGTAGATACAATGAGCAGTTCTTC.

This clonotype was observed a handful of times. The V and J genes are TRBV7-9 and TRBJ2-5; a possible D gene is TRBD1 (5 bases). There are 13 residues in the CDR3. Between the trimmed V and J ends, which lost 3 bases and 3 bases, there was a span of 8 bases. CDR1 and CDR2 (germline): SEHNR, FQNEAQ (reference sequence). CDR3 sequence reads: CASSFRVEETQYF. The CDR3 DNA is TGTGCCAGCAGCTTCAGGGTGGAAGAGACCCAGTACTTC.